These 10 T cell receptor beta chains originate from one sample sequenced in a study of response to subunit inactivated influenza vaccine. From the RT-PCR reads, TCRdb called clonotypes with MiXCR, one entry per CDR3 protein. The sample has roughly 670,000 distinct CDR3 sequences; 14% are singletons. Sequences were derived from PBMCs from blood, sampled approximately 15 days before vaccination. These receptors all come from a man between 45 and 60 years old who received an inactivated influenza vaccine.

The table lists this clonotype with many counts. The V gene is TRBV29-1, the J gene TRBJ1-1; D uncertain. The CDR3 runs to 10 residues. The V gene's germline CDR1 is SQVTM and CDR2 ANQGSEA. The chain's CDR3 is CSVMNTEAFF. CDR3 DNA sequence: TGCAGTGTAATGAACACTGAAGCTTTCTTT.

The V gene is TRBV20-1, the J gene TRBJ2-1; 15 bases map to TRBD2. Germline CDR1 and CDR2: DFQATT and SNEGSKA (reference sequence). The CDR3 has 19 residues. V was pared by 6 bases and J by 4 bases, with 16 bases of the junction left unmatched. CDR3: CSATGGGTSGGKSYNEQFF. The CDR3 DNA sequence: TGCAGTGCGACCGGGGGCGGGACTAGCGGGGGGAAATCATACAATGAGCAGTTCTTC.

The chain employs TRBV12-3 or TRBV12-4 and TRBJ2-5; D may match TRBD1 or TRBD2 (5 bases each). CDR3 length: 14 residues. Trimming shortened V by 0 bases and J by 3 bases, and 8 bases separated the two germline ends. The CDR3 protein is CASSLAQGEETQYF. Here the CDR3 DNA reads TGTGCCAGCAGTTTAGCGCAGGGAGAAGAGACCCAGTACTTC.

This clonotype was observed a few times. The chain uses TRBV6-2 or TRBV6-3 and TRBJ2-1; the match to TRBD1 covers 8 bases. V shed 0 bases, J shed 6 bases, and the junction held 7 bases outside the gene matches. The CDR3 covers 16 residues. Germline V gene data show CDR1 as MNHEY and CDR2 as SVGEGT. The CDR3 sequence: CASSYSPFDRGNEQFF. CDR3 DNA sequence: TGTGCCAGCAGTTACTCGCCTTTCGACAGGGGCAATGAGCAGTTCTTC.

This clonotype was counted a few times. CDR3 protein: CASRLRGTGAGEQFF. In nucleotides, the CDR3 is TGTGCCAGCAGATTACGGGGGACAGGGGCCGGTGAGCAGTTCTTC. The V gene is TRBV3-1, the J gene TRBJ2-1; 10 bases fit TRBD1. The CDR3 spans 15 residues. Losses at the gene ends were 6 bases for V and 9 bases for J; bases not matched to a gene: 11. Germline CDR1 reads LGHDT; CDR2 reads YNNKEL (reference sequence).

The sample holds a few counts of this clonotype. The chain is built from TRBV3-1 and TRBJ2-7; 7 positions match TRBD2. V lost 4 bases, J lost 6 bases, and 12 bases stayed unmatched. The CDR3 length is 15 residues. Germline CDR1 LGHDT, CDR2 YNNKEL (reference sequence). DNA of the CDR3: TGTGCCAGCAGCCCTGCTGGCGGGAGTCCCTCCGAGCAGTACTTC. This encodes CASSPAGGSPSEQYF.

The rearrangement links TRBV7-3 to TRBJ2-1, with D tentatively TRBD1 (7 bases). The CDR3 has 14 residues. V lost 5 bases to trimming and J lost 8 bases, with 16 bases between them. CDR1 is SGHTA and CDR2 is FQGTGA in the germline V gene. The CDR3 coding sequence is TGTGCCAGCAGCACCGGGGCAGGGGGGCATGAGCAGTTCTTC. Its protein is CASSTGAGGHEQFF.

This clonotype appeared a few times. The J gene is TRBJ2-7, the V gene TRBV28; 11 bases map to TRBD2. V trimming: 6 bases; J trimming: 4 bases; junction bases outside the gene matches: 14. CDR1 is MDHEN, CDR2 SYDVKM, per germline. The CDR3 is made up of 17 amino acids. The CDR3 DNA reads TGTGCCAGCAGCCGTGGGGGAGTGTCTAGCGGGAGGTACGAGCAGTACTTC. This codes for CASSRGGVSSGRYEQYF. Full variable domain (remainder filled in from reference TRBV28 and TRBJ2-7): DVKVTQSSRYLVKRTGEKVFLECVQDMDHENMFWYRQDPGLGLRLIYFSYDVKMKEKGDIPEGYSVSREKKERFSLILESASTNQTSMYLCASSRGGVSSGRYEQYFGPGTRLTVT.

In this sample, this clonotype turned up many times. This rearrangement joins TRBV4-3 to TRBJ2-1, with D unclear. CDR3 size: 15 residues. With 1 base removed from V and 9 bases from J, the gap between germline ends came to 16 bases. CDR1 LGHNA and CDR2 YSLEER come from the germline V gene. In DNA form, the CDR3 reads TGCGCCAGCAGCCAAGGTCTAGAAGGGCGTGGTGAGCAGTTCTTC. Protein sequence: CASSQGLEGRGEQFF.

This clonotype was recorded a few times. V is TRBV4-1 and J is TRBJ2-1; 8 nucleotides agree with TRBD1. CDR1 MGHRA and CDR2 YSYEKL come from the germline V gene. The CDR3 is 14 amino acids. Unmatched junction bases numbered 6, after V lost 3 bases and J lost 8 bases. CDR3 protein: CASSQWDRSYEQFF. DNA for the CDR3: TGCGCCAGCAGCCAGTGGGACAGGAGCTATGAGCAGTTCTTC.